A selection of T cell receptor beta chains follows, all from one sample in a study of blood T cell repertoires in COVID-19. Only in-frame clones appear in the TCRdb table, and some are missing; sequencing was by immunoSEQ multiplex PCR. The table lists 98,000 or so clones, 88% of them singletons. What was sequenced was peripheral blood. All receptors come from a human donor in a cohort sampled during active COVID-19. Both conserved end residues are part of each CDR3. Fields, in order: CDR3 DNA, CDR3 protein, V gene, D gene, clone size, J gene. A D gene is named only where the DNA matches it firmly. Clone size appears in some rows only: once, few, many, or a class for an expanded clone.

TGTGCCAGCAGTTACTCGGCGACGAGGATCTCCTACGAGCAGTACTTC CASSYSATRISYEQYF TRBV6-5 NA NA TRBJ2-7
TGCGCCAGCAGCTCGAATAGCGGGGGGAACACAGATACGCAGTATTTT CASSSNSGGNTDTQYF TRBV5-1 TRBD2 NA TRBJ2-3
TGTGCCAGTAGTACCACGACAGGGGGCTACACCGGGGAGCTGTTTTTT CASSTTTGGYTGELFF TRBV19 TRBD1 NA TRBJ2-2
TGTGCCTGGAGTAGGGGACTAGCGGGGGACTTTTACAATGAGCAGTTCTTC CAWSRGLAGDFYNEQFF TRBV30 TRBD2 NA TRBJ2-1
TGTGCCAGCAGCCGTAGCGGCTCTAGCACAGATACGCAGTATTTT CASSRSGSSTDTQYF TRBV7-3 NA NA TRBJ2-3
TGTGCCAGCAGCCAAGGAAGGGGACTAGCGGGAGCCTATGAGCAGTTCTTC CASSQGRGLAGAYEQFF TRBV14 TRBD2 once TRBJ2-1
TGTGCCAGCAGTGGGCAGGGTGGCAATCAGCCCCAGCATTTT CASSGQGGNQPQHF TRBV2 NA NA TRBJ1-5
TGTGCCAGCTCAGGGGGCGACCCGTCCTCTGGAAACACCATATATTTT CASSGGDPSSGNTIYF TRBV18 NA NA TRBJ1-3
TGTGCCAGCAGCCAAGGCCGGATCGGAGGTAGTATGATGGAGACCCAGTACTTC CASSQGRIGGSMMETQYF TRBV3-1/TRBV3-2 NA NA TRBJ2-5
TGTGCCAGCAGCCCGCGACTAGCGGTGGGCACAGATACGCAGTATTTT CASSPRLAVGTDTQYF TRBV9 TRBD2 NA TRBJ2-3
TGTGCCAGCAGCCCCGGTCTTTACAAAAACATTCAGTACTTC CASSPGLYKNIQYF TRBV6-5 NA NA TRBJ2-4
TGTGCCAGCAGTGAATCGGCCCCGTCAGGGGTAGGCGGCTACACCTTC CASSESAPSGVGGYTF TRBV6-1 NA NA TRBJ1-2
TGCGCCAGCAGCCAAGCATCTACGGCTAGTGTGGTGAATGAGCAGTTCTTC CASSQASTASVVNEQFF TRBV4-1 NA NA TRBJ2-1
TGTGCCAGCAGCCAAGATCGAGGGACAGGAATAGCTAACTATGGCTACACCTTC CASSQDRGTGIANYGYTF TRBV4-2 TRBD1 NA TRBJ1-2
TGTGCCAGCAGCCCCGGGGGGACTAGCGGGAGGACCGGGGAGCTGTTTTTT CASSPGGTSGRTGELFF TRBV7-2 TRBD2 once TRBJ2-2
TGTGCTAGTGGTTTGAGCCCTGGGACAGGGGGCTCGAAGGGGCACGAGCAGTACTTC CASGLSPGTGGSKGHEQYF TRBV12-5 TRBD1 NA TRBJ2-7
TGCGCCAGCAGCTTGGCCGCGACAGGCCTGAAGACCCAGTACTTC CASSLAATGLKTQYF TRBV5-1 NA NA TRBJ2-5
TGTGCCAGCAGTGACCAGGGCTCCACTGAAGCTTTCTTT CASSDQGSTEAFF TRBV2 NA NA TRBJ1-1
TGCGCCAGCAGCTTGCAGGGGCACACAGATACGCAGTATTTT CASSLQGHTDTQYF TRBV5-1 NA NA TRBJ2-3
TGTGCCAGCAGTGGAGCCCGGGTGGACTACACCTTC CASSGARVDYTF TRBV25-1 NA NA TRBJ1-2
TGTGCCAGCAGCCAAGTGGGGGGAAATCAGCCCCAGCATTTT CASSQVGGNQPQHF TRBV3-1/TRBV3-2 NA few TRBJ1-5
TGTGCCAGCAGCTATACGGGACAGGGGGCGAGGGAGACCCAGTACTTC CASSYTGQGARETQYF TRBV11-1 TRBD1 NA TRBJ2-5
TGCGCCAGCAGCCAGCGGGACAGGGGTTTAGAGACCCAGTACTTC CASSQRDRGLETQYF TRBV4-1 TRBD1 NA TRBJ2-5
TGCGCCAGCCGAAAGCTTGTGAACACTGAAGCTTTCTTT CASRKLVNTEAFF TRBV10-1 NA NA TRBJ1-1
TGTGCCAGCAGCTTAGGGGGACAGTATGGCTACACCTTC CASSLGGQYGYTF TRBV7-9 TRBD1 few TRBJ1-2
TGTGCCAGCAGCTTTCCCCTCCTCGGCTACAATGAGCAGTTCTTC CASSFPLLGYNEQFF TRBV5-6 NA NA TRBJ2-1
TGTGCCAGCAGTGAATACCCAGGGCATTCCTACGAGCAGTACTTC CASSEYPGHSYEQYF TRBV6-1 NA NA TRBJ2-7
TGTGCCATCGGTTACAGTAACACTGAAGCTTTCTTT CAIGYSNTEAFF TRBV10-3 NA NA TRBJ1-1
TGTGCCAGCTCACCGAGTGGGGGGGCAGATACGCAGTATTTT CASSPSGGADTQYF TRBV18 TRBD2 NA TRBJ2-3
TGTGCCAGCGGACGGGGTACGGATGAAAAACTGTTTTTT CASGRGTDEKLFF TRBV25-1 NA NA TRBJ1-4
TGCACCAGCAGCCAAGAGAGGGACAGGGGGTATGGCTACACCTTC CTSSQERDRGYGYTF TRBV1 NA NA TRBJ1-2
TGTGCCAGCAGTGTCCAGCGGGGATCTAGCACAGATACGCAGTATTTT CASSVQRGSSTDTQYF TRBV6-1 TRBD2 NA TRBJ2-3
TGTGCCAGCAGCCCGGGACAGCTGTCGGACTATGGCTACACCTTC CASSPGQLSDYGYTF TRBV5-6 TRBD1 few TRBJ1-2
TGTGCCAGCAGCCCGACAGAAAGACCTGAAGCTTTCTTT CASSPTERPEAFF TRBV3-1/TRBV3-2 NA NA TRBJ1-1
TGTGCCAGCAGGGGGACAGGGATGGACTATGGCTACACCTTC CASRGTGMDYGYTF TRBV6-6 TRBD1 NA TRBJ1-2
TGTGCCAGCAGCCCCCTTGCTAGTCATGGCTACACCTTC CASSPLASHGYTF TRBV11-2 NA NA TRBJ1-2
TGTGCCAGCAGTTTCCTCCCGCGGGGCTACACCTTC CASSFLPRGYTF TRBV28 NA NA TRBJ1-2
TGTGCCAGCAGCCCGACAGGGGGGGCCTACAATGAGCAGTTCTTC CASSPTGGAYNEQFF TRBV5-6 TRBD1 once TRBJ2-1
TGTGCCAGCAGCCACTCACTGGACAGGGAATATGAGCAGTTCTTC CASSHSLDREYEQFF TRBV3-1/TRBV3-2 TRBD1 NA TRBJ2-1
TGTGCCAGCAGCTTAGCCGAAGCGGGGTTCAACTACAATGAGCAGTTCTTC CASSLAEAGFNYNEQFF TRBV7-9 TRBD2 once TRBJ2-1
TGTGCTAGTGGTTTGGTAGGCCCGGCAGAGCGTTCTGGAAACACCATATATTTT CASGLVGPAERSGNTIYF TRBV12-5 NA NA TRBJ1-3
TGTGCCAGCACCGCGATGAATACGGGGGATTCACCCCTCCACTTT CASTAMNTGDSPLHF TRBV5-4 NA NA TRBJ1-6